This entry lists 5 T cell receptor beta chains sequenced from one sample in a study of CD8 T cells in Susac syndrome. RNA was extracted with the RNeasy kit, and a quantity of about 0.45 to 1 ug was reverse transcribed using random hexamers. TCRdb passed the immunoSEQ multiplex PCR reads through MiXCR, listing each CDR3 protein once. The table lists 120,000 to 150,000 distinct CDR3 sequences, 94% of them singletons. Sequencing input: CD8+ T cells from PBMCs. These receptors all come from a human donor in good health.

The chain is built from TRBV7-9 and TRBJ2-7; possible D gene TRBD1, 5 bases. Trimming stripped 1 base from V and 5 bases from J, with 12 bases between. Looked up from germline, CDR1 is SEHNR and CDR2 is FQNEAQ (reference sequence). This CDR3 is 14 amino acids long. The CDR3 is CASSLVSGLDEQYF. As DNA, the CDR3 is TGTGCCAGCAGCTTAGTCTCAGGGCTCGACGAGCAGTACTTC. The whole variable domain, filled in from reference TRBV7-9 and TRBJ2-7, reads DTGVSQNPRHKITKRGQNVTFRCDPISEHNRLYWYRQTLGQGPEFLTYFQNEAQLEKSRLLSDRFSAERPKGSFSTLEIQRTEQGDSAMYLCASSLVSGLDEQYFGPGTRLTVT.

V usage is TRBV27 and J usage is TRBJ2-1, with no clear D. Germline CDR1 is MNHEY and CDR2 is SMNVEV (reference sequence). V lost 0 bases to trimming and J lost 9 bases, with 9 bases between them. The CDR3 totals 13 residues. The CDR3 here is CASSLSYRAEQFF. The CDR3 DNA follows: TGTGCCAGCAGTTTATCCTATAGAGCTGAGCAGTTCTTC.

As regards this clonotype: One end of the junction does not line up with germline, which may come from a read error. V usage is TRBV7-7 and J usage is TRBJ2-7; either TRBD1 or TRBD2 may fit D (5 bases each). CDR3 length: 13 amino acids. The germline V gene encodes CDR1 SSHAT and CDR2 FNYEAQ (reference sequence). CDR3 DNA: TGTGCTAGCAGCTTAGCGCAGGGCTACGAGCAGTACTTC. It encodes CASSLAQGYEQYF.

The CDR3 DNA sequence: TGTGCCAGCAGCTTGGACCTTTACGAGCAGTACTTC. Translating gives CASSLDLYEQYF. The rearrangement links TRBV7-8 to TRBJ2-7; D is ambiguous. The V end was cut by 3 bases, the J end by 4 bases, with 7 bases between. In germline, CDR1 is SGHVS, CDR2 FQNEAQ. The CDR3 length is 12 residues.

The chain carries TRBV29-1 and TRBJ2-2; 11 bases align to TRBD2. The CDR3 spans 15 residues. Germline lookup yields CDR1 SQVTM and CDR2 ANQGSEA. V gave up 7 bases and J gave up 5 bases; unmatched junction bases: 9. CDR3 nucleotides: TGCAGCGCCTTAGCGGGAGGGCCTGGAACCGGGGAGCTGTTTTTT. The encoded protein is CSALAGGPGTGELFF.